Each of the 25 T cell receptor beta chains below was sequenced from the same sample in a study of CD8 T cells in ankylosing spondylitis. TCRdb reprocessed the 5' RACE reads with MiXCR, giving one entry per CDR3 protein. The sample holds about 220,000 distinct CDR3 sequences; under 30% are singletons and the top ten take more than 6.5%. Sequencing was performed on blood, either unsorted or a sorted T cell fraction (not recorded which). The receptors stem from a male donor with ankylosing spondylitis or in good health (not recorded which).

The rearrangement joins TRBV29-1 to TRBJ2-3; D call uncertain. Between the trimmed V and J ends, which lost 2 bases and 3 bases, there was a span of 3 bases. The CDR3 runs 11 residues. The germline V gene has CDR1 SQVTM and CDR2 ANQGSEA. The CDR3 protein is CSVEQTDTQYF. As DNA, the CDR3 is TGCAGCGTTGAACAAACAGATACGCAGTATTTT.

In nucleotides, the CDR3 is TGTGCCATCAGTGTAGGACACCAAGAGACCCAGTACTTC. This translates into CAISVGHQETQYF. The chain recombines TRBV10-3 with TRBJ2-5, with D hard to call. The CDR3 totals 13 residues. The V end was cut by 4 bases, the J end by 0 bases, with 6 bases between. Germline assignment: CDR1 ENHRY and CDR2 SYGVKD.

The rearrangement uses TRBV11-2 and TRBJ2-1; TRBD2 agrees at 8 bases. V dropped 0 bases and J dropped 8; count of bases not matched to a gene: 3. The CDR3 spans 14 residues. Per the germline V gene, CDR1 is SGHAT and CDR2 is FQNNGV. The chain's CDR3 is CASSLDRTSYEQFF. CDR3 bases: TGTGCCAGCAGCTTAGATCGGACTAGCTATGAGCAGTTCTTC.

This clonotype was detected only once. The genes are TRBV12-3 or TRBV12-4 and TRBJ1-3, with D unresolved. Between the trimmed V and J ends, which lost 2 bases and 6 bases, there was a span of 17 bases. This CDR3 is built from 16 residues. The CDR3 bases are TGTGCCAGCAGTTTATTCCCTGCGCCTCAGATAAACACCATATATTTT. Amino acids: CASSLFPAPQINTIYF.

CDR3 residues: CSATGTGNQPQHF. The CDR3 DNA follows: TGCAGTGCTACTGGGACAGGTAATCAGCCCCAGCATTTT. The chain carries TRBV20-1 and TRBJ1-5; 8 bases fit TRBD1. CDR3 size: 13 residues. The germline V gene has CDR1 DFQATT and CDR2 SNEGSKA (reference sequence). J was trimmed by 4 bases and V by 4 bases; bases with no gene match: 3.

At least ten counts were recorded for this clonotype. The V gene is TRBV20-1, the J gene TRBJ2-1; 7 bases map to TRBD2. Per the germline V gene, CDR1 is DFQATT and CDR2 is SNEGSKA (reference sequence). V lost 3 bases to trimming and J lost 0 bases; unmatched junction nucleotides: 2. The CDR3 is 14 residues long. The CDR3 loop reads CSARREGSYNEQFF. For the CDR3, the DNA is TGCAGTGCTAGGAGGGAGGGCTCCTACAATGAGCAGTTCTTC.

This clonotype has only a few counts. The chain uses TRBV20-1 and TRBJ1-1, with D possibly matching TRBD1 (5 bases). Germline-derived CDR1 and CDR2 are DFQATT and SNEGSKA (reference sequence). This CDR3 is built from 13 residues. Trimming took off 3 bases at V and 2 bases at J, with 10 bases between the two ends. CDR3 residues: CSASVDTNTEAFF. The CDR3 nucleotides are TGCAGTGCTAGCGTGGACACCAACACTGAAGCTTTCTTT.

The V call is TRBV5-1, the J call TRBJ2-7, with 9 bases fitting TRBD2. Germline CDR1 SGHRS, CDR2 YFSETQ. This CDR3 has 12 residues. Trimming cost V 6 bases and J 6 bases; bases outside gene matches: 4. CDR3 sequence (DNA): TGCGCCAGCACAGCGGGAGGACTCGAGCAGTACTTC. Translated, it gives CASTAGGLEQYF.

This clonotype was detected many times. The chain couples TRBV4-2 to TRBJ1-6, with D tentatively TRBD1 (6 bases). V lost 1 base, J lost 5 bases, and 15 bases lay in between. The germline V gene has CDR1 LGHNA and CDR2 YNFKEQ. The CDR3 covers 17 residues. This CDR3 is CASSQGFRGGHNSPLHF. The CDR3 DNA follows: TGTGCCAGCAGCCAAGGGTTCCGAGGGGGTCATAATTCACCCCTCCACTTT.

This clonotype was observed at least ten times. This rearrangement joins TRBV7-2 to TRBJ2-7, with D perhaps TRBD2 (6 bases). V was cut by 1 base and J by 1 base, with 14 bases left in between. The CDR3 has 16 residues. Germline CDR1 reads SGHTA; CDR2 reads FQGNSA. CDR3 protein: CASSLDYVAVSYEQYF. CDR3 nucleotides: TGTGCCAGCAGCTTAGATTACGTAGCGGTATCCTACGAGCAGTACTTC.

The chain joins TRBV20-1 to TRBJ1-5, with 7 bases that match TRBD1. After removal of 0 bases from V and 7 bases from J, the junction contained 6 bases not matched to a gene. CDR3 length: 14 residues. Germline CDR1 is DFQATT and CDR2 is SNEGSKA (reference sequence). CDR3 DNA: TGCAGTGCTAGAGAAGGGGGCATCGGGCAGCCCCAGCATTTT. Translating it yields CSAREGGIGQPQHF.

This clonotype has just a few counts. The chain uses TRBV9 and TRBJ1-3, with TRBD1 as a possible D gene (6 bases). Per the germline V gene, CDR1 is SGDLS and CDR2 is YYNGEE. The V end was cut by 3 bases, the J end by 0 bases, with 13 bases between. The CDR3 runs 16 residues. CDR3 protein: CASSEAGQSSGNTIYF. CDR3 nucleotides: TGTGCCAGCAGCGAAGCCGGACAGAGCTCTGGAAACACCATATATTTT.

This clonotype was seen once. This sequence may be a read error, since a much larger clone differs from it by one base. The gene calls are TRBV5-1 and TRBJ2-3; possibly TRBD1 for D (5 bases). CDR1 is SGHRS and CDR2 is YFSETQ in the germline V gene. CDR3 size: 15 residues. CDR3 nucleotides: TGCGCCAGCAGCCGAGATGGGGCCGTCACAGATACGCTGTATTTT. Residues: CASSRDGAVTDTLYF.

This chain connects TRBV20-1 to TRBJ1-2; D is undetermined. Germline CDR1 reads DFQATT; CDR2 reads SNEGSKA (reference sequence). The CDR3 covers 12 residues. V gave up 4 bases and J gave up 1 base, with 7 bases separating them. The CDR3 reads CSATADNYGYTF. The CDR3 DNA sequence: TGCAGTGCTACGGCGGATAACTATGGCTACACCTTC.

This clonotype appeared many times. V is TRBV6-1 and J is TRBJ2-1; 11 bases are shared with TRBD2. Germline CDR1 and CDR2: MNHNS and SASEGT. V lost 6 bases to trimming and J lost 0 bases; unmatched junction nucleotides: 4. This CDR3 has 16 amino acids. The CDR3 DNA is TGTGCCAGCAGAGGGACTAGCGGACTCTCCTACAATGAGCAGTTCTTC. Its translation is CASRGTSGLSYNEQFF.

V and J are TRBV12-3 or TRBV12-4 and TRBJ2-5; D gene unclear. The CDR3 consists of 13 residues. Trimming pared 6 bases from V and 6 bases from J, leaving 14 bases between. CDR3 residues: CASSYSQSQTQYF. Here the CDR3 DNA reads TGTGCCAGCAGCTACTCTCAAAGCCAGACCCAGTACTTC.

This clonotype was detected many times. This chain joins TRBV18 and TRBJ1-5; D unresolved. This CDR3 has 13 residues. CDR1 and CDR2 from the germline V gene are KGHSH and LQKENI. V gave up 3 bases and J gave up 7 bases, with 10 bases separating them. CDR3 bases: TGTGCCAGCTCACCGTCGGCCGGCCAGCCCCAGCATTTT. Protein: CASSPSAGQPQHF.

This clonotype has a count of ten or more. This rearrangement joins TRBV5-1 to TRBJ2-1; no firm D call. Germline CDR1 and CDR2: SGHRS and YFSETQ. This CDR3 spans 14 amino acids. V lost 0 bases and J lost 7, with 11 bases in between. For the CDR3, the DNA is TGCGCCAGCAGCTTGGGGGGATATGGGAATGAGCAGTTCTTC. Translation gives CASSLGGYGNEQFF.

This clonotype was detected many times. This chain uses TRBV29-1 with TRBJ2-7, with D possibly being TRBD2 (6 bases). With 4 bases removed from V and 1 base from J, the gap between germline ends came to 8 bases. Germline V gene lookup returns CDR1 SQVTM and CDR2 ANQGSEA. The CDR3 is 12 residues long. The CDR3 DNA reads as TGCAGCGTTGGGGCGGGATCCTACGAGCAGTACTTC. This codes for CSVGAGSYEQYF.

The sample holds a few counts of this clonotype. The chain combines TRBV5-5 with TRBJ2-1, with 8 bases matching TRBD2. Trimming cost V 1 base and J 7 bases; bases outside gene matches: 10. The CDR3 is 16 residues long. In germline, CDR1 is SGHKS, CDR2 YYEKEE (reference sequence). CDR3 DNA: TGTGCCAGCAGCTTGCAGGGACTAGGGGTCGTAAATGAGCAGTTCTTC. It translates to CASSLQGLGVVNEQFF.

A few counts support this clonotype. V usage is TRBV20-1 and J usage is TRBJ1-4; 9 bases align to TRBD1. There are 13 residues in the CDR3. Per the germline V gene, CDR1 is DFQATT and CDR2 is SNEGSKA (reference sequence). V lost 6 bases, J lost 5 bases, and 4 bases stayed unmatched. In DNA, the CDR3 is TGCAGTGCACCGGGACAGGGCAATGAAAAACTGTTTTTT. Encoded protein: CSAPGQGNEKLFF.

Many counts were recorded for this clonotype. This CDR3 is CASTSSQTGARGYTF. The CDR3 DNA sequence: TGTGCCAGCACTTCCTCCCAAACCGGGGCGCGCGGCTACACCTTC. The chain employs TRBV28 and TRBJ1-2; D perhaps matches TRBD1 (5 bases). V lost 7 bases and J 8 bases, leaving 23 bases between the germline ends. The CDR3 length is 15 residues. CDR1 is MDHEN and CDR2 is SYDVKM in the germline V gene.

A single count supports this clonotype. The chain uses TRBV10-3 and TRBJ2-6; no definite D call. CDR1 and CDR2 from the germline V gene are ENHRY and SYGVKD. V was trimmed by 0 bases and J by 2 bases, leaving 8 bases between them. This CDR3 comprises 16 residues. The CDR3 region has the DNA TGTGCCATCAGTGAGTCGATCCAGACTGGGGCCAACGTCCTGACTTTC. Its protein product is CAISESIQTGANVLTF.

This clonotype has a count of ten or more. The chain is built from TRBV5-1 and TRBJ2-1; unclear D gene. V was clipped by 4 bases and J by 4 bases, with 6 bases between them. Germline assignment: CDR1 SGHRS and CDR2 YFSETQ. The CDR3 sequence is 12 residues long. The CDR3 reads CASSAGYNEQFF. CDR3 sequence (DNA): TGCGCCAGCAGCGCCGGATACAATGAGCAGTTCTTC.

This clonotype has a handful of counts. This chain joins TRBV20-1 and TRBJ2-1, with 13 bases lining up with TRBD2. The trim removed 3 bases at V and 1 base at J, leaving 3 bases unmatched. This CDR3 has 16 amino acids. In germline, CDR1 is DFQATT, CDR2 SNEGSKA (reference sequence). CDR3 sequence reads: CSASPTSGRSYNEQFF. The CDR3 nucleotides read TGCAGTGCTAGTCCGACTAGCGGGAGGTCCTACAATGAGCAGTTCTTC.